This T cell receptor beta chain was sequenced during a study of CXCR3-negative and CXCR3-positive naive CD8 T cells. Study-level background: Roughly 1.5 +/- 0.3 million TRB reads came from each library, giving some 150 million in total.

This CDR3 is built from 16 residues. Germline lookup yields CDR1 MNHNY and CDR2 SVGAGI (reference sequence). Its frequency marks this clonotype as medium-sized (0.01 to 0.1%). UMI-labeled TRB cDNA libraries were prepared by 5' RACE. TCRdb reworked the 5' RACE reads into one entry per CDR3 protein, no DNA. Recorded here are about 38,000 distinct CDR3 sequences; the top ten clones represent roughly 15%. The receptor was derived from a human donor in good health. Some clones in this sample may be carry-over from other donors' samples. J is TRBJ2-6 and V is TRBV6-6; TCRdb lists TRBD1, though no DNA is available to test this call. Material for sequencing was memory CD8+ T cells from blood. The chain's CDR3 is CASKQGITSGANVLTF.